Listed here is a single TCR beta chain. What it recognizes is unknown. TCRdb processed the 5' RACE reads anew with MiXCR; each CDR3 protein has one entry. This sample carries 1.5 million to 2 million distinct CDR3 sequences, about 32% of them seen once, and the ten largest clones take around 0.25%. CDR1 is MNHEY, CDR2 SMNVEV, per germline (reference sequence). This CDR3 is 19 amino acids long. V was clipped by 1 base and J by 5 bases; unmatched bases: 14. All of the donors were Caucasians in good health. The sample comes from a study of identical twins. Study findings and constraints: Out-of-frame alpha sequences shared by twins showed excess low generation probability. Fewer insertions characterized abundant cord blood beta clonotypes, whereas memory repertoires showed none.

This TCR came from a newborn girl in good health. Material: cord blood. The chain is built from TRBV27 and TRBJ2-3; 11 bases line up with TRBD2. CDR3 bases: TGTGCCAGCAGTTTATTTTGGCTAGCGGGGGGATCTTCCATAGATACGCAGTATTTT. The encoded protein is CASSLFWLAGGSSIDTQYF.